Listed below are T cell receptor beta chains from one sample, sequenced in a study of OX40 agonist ivuxolimab in advanced cancers. Profiled with immunoSEQ multiplex PCR; TCRdb holds only in-frame clones, not every one. The profile shows about 64,000 clones, roughly 86% of them singletons. Material: CD4+ or CD8+ T cells sorted from blood, obtained in a trial of the OX40 agonist ivuxolimab. The receptors here all came from an adult with an advanced solid tumor such as melanoma, head and neck, liver or kidney cancer. Both conserved end residues are part of each CDR3. D genes are given only for firm matches. For some rows the clone size is stated as once, few or many, or as a class when expanded; others skip it.

v_call	j_call	d_call	clone_size	cdr3_nt	cdr3_aa
TRBV7-9	TRBJ2-3	TRBD1	-	TGTGCCAGCAGCGGGCCGGGACAGGGAGCCTCTAGCACAGATACGCAGTATTTT	CASSGPGQGASSTDTQYF
TRBV9	TRBJ2-3	-	-	TGTGCCAGCAGCGTAGACGGAGGGAAACTCACAGATACGCAGTATTTT	CASSVDGGKLTDTQYF
TRBV6-6	TRBJ2-7	-	few	TGTGCCAGCAGACTTCCAGGTACCTACGAGCAGTACTTC	CASRLPGTYEQYF
TRBV27	TRBJ1-2	-	-	TGTGCCAGCAGTTTACGGACAGATAACTATGGCTACACCTTC	CASSLRTDNYGYTF
TRBV7-2	TRBJ1-2	-	-	TGTGCCAGCAGCCAGAGGGCGTTCTATGGCTACACCTTC	CASSQRAFYGYTF
TRBV6-1	TRBJ2-1	TRBD2	-	TGTGCCAGCAGTGACCTTCTAGCGGGAGGCGGCGATGAGCAGTTCTTC	CASSDLLAGGGDEQFF
TRBV12-5	TRBJ2-7	TRBD2	-	TGTGCTAGTGGTTTGTTGGCGGGAGGCGAGCAGTACTTC	CASGLLAGGEQYF
TRBV29-1	TRBJ2-7	TRBD1	-	TGCAGCGTTGAGGGGTGGGGACAGGGCCCCTACGAGCAGTACTTC	CSVEGWGQGPYEQYF
TRBV5-1	TRBJ2-7	TRBD1	few	TGCGCCAGCAGCTTGGCCGGACAGGGGGCGTACGAGCAGTACTTC	CASSLAGQGAYEQYF
TRBV5-4	TRBJ1-2	-	once	TGTGCCAGCAGCTTGGGAGGGCTTGGCTACACCTTC	CASSLGGLGYTF
TRBV30	TRBJ1-2	TRBD1	-	TGTGCCTGGAGGACAGGGAGCGGCTACACCTTC	CAWRTGSGYTF
TRBV10-3	TRBJ2-2	-	-	TGTGCCATCAGGGGGATCTCGAACACCGGGGAGCTGTTTTTT	CAIRGISNTGELFF
TRBV7-3	TRBJ2-5	-	-	TGTGCCAGCAGCTTAAGTGGGCGGATAGAAGAGACCCAGTACTTC	CASSLSGRIEETQYF
TRBV19	TRBJ1-1	TRBD1	-	TGTGCCAGTATTTCCGGGACAGGGGCCGAAGCTTTCTTT	CASISGTGAEAFF
TRBV5-1	TRBJ2-5	-	-	TGCGCCAGCAGCTCCAGGGGTACGGGGACCCAGTACTTC	CASSSRGTGTQYF
TRBV6-6	TRBJ2-3	-	-	TGTGCCAGCGGGGACGGGGGGCGCTTGACAGATACGCAGTATTTT	CASGDGGRLTDTQYF
TRBV5-6	TRBJ1-2	-	once	TGTGCCAGCAGCGAATGGAGGCAGGGTCACGGCTACACCTTC	CASSEWRQGHGYTF
TRBV2	TRBJ2-7	-	-	TGTGCCAGCAGTTCCCAGGGGTCCGGGTACGAGCAGTACTTC	CASSSQGSGYEQYF
TRBV6-6	TRBJ2-7	-	-	TGTGCCAGCAGCCATCGACAGGCCTCCTACGAGCAGTACTTC	CASSHRQASYEQYF
TRBV6-5	TRBJ1-6	-	-	TGTGCCAGCAGTTTAGGGGGGATTCCGCCCCTCCACTTT	CASSLGGIPPLHF
TRBV7-9	TRBJ2-1	-	-	TGTGCCAGCAGCTTAAATTGGGGTCCCTACAATGAGCAGTTCTTC	CASSLNWGPYNEQFF
TRBV5-1	TRBJ2-5	-	-	TGCGCCAGCAGCCAATCATCTCAAGAGACCCAGTACTTC	CASSQSSQETQYF
TRBV30	TRBJ2-5	TRBD2	-	TGTGCCTGGAGTGTACTGGCGGGAGTAGGTGAGACCCAGTACTTC	CAWSVLAGVGETQYF
TRBV2	TRBJ2-5	TRBD1	-	TGTGCCAGCAGCGACAGGGAGAGAGAGACCCAGTACTTC	CASSDRERETQYF
TRBV11-2	TRBJ2-2	TRBD2	-	TGTGCCAGCAGCTTTTTTAGTGAGCGGGAGGTTACCGACACCGGGGAGCTGTTTTTT	CASSFFSEREVTDTGELFF
TRBV11-1	TRBJ1-2	-	-	TGTGCCAGCAGCTCCAAATGGACGGGAGAGGGAGGCTACACCTTC	CASSSKWTGEGGYTF
TRBV18	TRBJ1-2	-	-	TGTGCCAGCTCACCACTGGAAGGTCCGAACTATGGCTACACCTTC	CASSPLEGPNYGYTF
TRBV29-1	TRBJ2-1	-	-	TGCAGCGTCAGGGGGCGGGGGCCATTTGAGGAGCAGTTCTTC	CSVRGRGPFEEQFF
TRBV28	TRBJ1-1	-	-	TGTGCCAGCAGTCCCCCAGGGACCCCTGAAGCTTTCTTT	CASSPPGTPEAFF
TRBV19	TRBJ1-3	TRBD1	-	TGTGCCAGTAGTATAGCGGACAGGGCCCGCTCTGGAAACACCATATATTTT	CASSIADRARSGNTIYF
TRBV5-1	TRBJ2-7	TRBD1	-	TGCGCCAGCAGCGCATGGACAGGGGGGACCTACGAGCAGTACTTC	CASSAWTGGTYEQYF
TRBV19	TRBJ1-1	-	-	TGTGCCAGTAGTCCGAGACGTACTGAAGCTTTCTTT	CASSPRRTEAFF
TRBV4-1	TRBJ1-1	TRBD1	-	TGCGCCAGCAGCCAAGTGGAGGGGGCAGGCACTGAAGCTTTCTTT	CASSQVEGAGTEAFF
TRBV30	TRBJ1-1	TRBD1	once	TGTGCCTGGAGTCAGGGGGCGCGGACTGAAGCTTTCTTT	CAWSQGARTEAFF
TRBV14	TRBJ2-1	TRBD1	-	TGTGCCAGCAGTAGACAGGGGCAATCCTACAATGAGCAGTTCTTC	CASSRQGQSYNEQFF
TRBV15	TRBJ1-2	-	-	TGTGCCACCAGCAGAGATTTAATAGGGAGCACCGATGGCTACACCTTC	CATSRDLIGSTDGYTF
TRBV10-3	TRBJ1-1	-	-	TGTGCCATCAGTGTGGCGAACACTGAAGCTTTCTTT	CAISVANTEAFF
TRBV6-6	TRBJ1-5	TRBD1	-	TGTGCCAGCAGTGTTCCCGGGACAGGCAATCAGCCCCAGCATTTT	CASSVPGTGNQPQHF
TRBV9	TRBJ2-5	TRBD2	-	TGTGCCAGCAGCGCGGGACTAGCTGGGGAGACCCAGTACTTC	CASSAGLAGETQYF
TRBV19	TRBJ2-7	-	-	TGTGCCAGTAGTGAAGACAGTCTCGGCTCCTACGAGCAGTACTTC	CASSEDSLGSYEQYF
TRBV7-3	TRBJ1-1	-	-	TGTGCCAGCAGCTTAACTGCTGAGGGTTACACTGAAGCTTTCTTT	CASSLTAEGYTEAFF
TRBV20-1	TRBJ1-1	-	few	TGCAGTGCCCTAAGAGCGACTGAAGCTTTCTTT	CSALRATEAFF
TRBV4-2	TRBJ2-2	-	-	TGTGCCAGCAGCTTGCTGGGGCTTGACACCGGGGAGCTGTTTTTT	CASSLLGLDTGELFF
TRBV2	TRBJ2-7	TRBD1	-	TGTGCCAGCAGTGTTATGGGACAGGGCCGCGAGCAGTACTTC	CASSVMGQGREQYF
TRBV23-1	TRBJ2-7	TRBD2	-	TGCGCCAGCAGTCCCGCGGCGGGAGGGCTCTCCTACGAGCAGTACTTC	CASSPAAGGLSYEQYF
TRBV5-4	TRBJ2-1	TRBD1	-	TGTGCCAGCAGTTCGGACAGGGCATTCTACAATGAGCAGTTCTTC	CASSSDRAFYNEQFF
TRBV7-2	TRBJ2-7	-	-	TGTGCCAGCAGCTTAGTTTTCAGTTCAAGCTCCTACGAGCAGTACTTC	CASSLVFSSSSYEQYF
TRBV4-1	TRBJ2-2	TRBD1	-	TGCGCCAGCAGCCCTTTCGGGACAGGGGTCCCCACCGGGGAGCTGTTTTTT	CASSPFGTGVPTGELFF
TRBV9	TRBJ2-7	TRBD2	-	TGTGCCAGCAGCGTAGGAGCGGGACTCTACGAGCAGTACTTC	CASSVGAGLYEQYF
TRBV30	TRBJ1-1	TRBD1	-	TGTGCCTGGAGCGGGACAGCGAACACTGAAGCTTTCTTT	CAWSGTANTEAFF
TRBV11-1	TRBJ1-3	TRBD1	-	TGTGCCAGCAGCCCAGGGACAGCCGCCTCTGGAAACACCATATATTTT	CASSPGTAASGNTIYF